A selection of T cell receptor beta chains follows, all from one sample in a study of siplizumab effects on memory and regulatory T cells. TCRdb's copy holds only in-frame clones and misses some; the assay was immunoSEQ multiplex PCR. The sample comprises about 100,000 clones, approximately 94% of which are singletons, and roughly 1.4% rests with the top ten. The specimen sequenced was non-Treg CD4+ T cells sorted from blood. These receptors originate from a human donor in good health. Both conserved end residues are trimmed from each CDR3. D genes are given only for firm matches.

D gene: TRBD2
V gene: TRBV20-1
CDR3 protein: SAKTSGEQF

D gene: TRBD1
V gene: TRBV7-3
CDR3 protein: ASSQGQGREQF

D gene: -
V gene: TRBV9
CDR3 protein: ASSPQTGVRDTQY

D gene: TRBD2
V gene: TRBV5-4
CDR3 protein: ASSPVGLGRDEQY

D gene: TRBD2
V gene: TRBV6-5
CDR3 protein: ASSLGLAGVAGELF

D gene: -
V gene: TRBV27
CDR3 protein: ASSLKVWETQY

D gene: TRBD1
V gene: TRBV27
CDR3 protein: ASSVTGGWTQY

D gene: -
V gene: TRBV25-1
CDR3 protein: ASSETLGGTGELF

D gene: -
V gene: TRBV14
CDR3 protein: ASSQVRQGVSNQPQH

D gene: -
V gene: TRBV29-1
CDR3 protein: SVDGLGEETQY

D gene: -
V gene: TRBV5-8
CDR3 protein: ASSLNYEQY

D gene: -
V gene: TRBV19
CDR3 protein: ASSRGPSGNEQY

D gene: -
V gene: TRBV7-2
CDR3 protein: ASSLEGPNSNQPQH

D gene: -
V gene: TRBV7-2
CDR3 protein: ASSRRLARSGELF

D gene: TRBD2
V gene: TRBV7-8
CDR3 protein: ASSYLAGGTETQY

D gene: TRBD1
V gene: TRBV2
CDR3 protein: ASTGVANTEAF

D gene: TRBD2
V gene: TRBV5-4
CDR3 protein: ASSLGASGVKETQY

D gene: TRBD2
V gene: TRBV4-1
CDR3 protein: ASSQDLNSGRRPKYYEQY

D gene: -
V gene: TRBV7-8
CDR3 protein: ASSPNSGVFYGYT

D gene: -
V gene: TRBV5-8
CDR3 protein: ASSLIAVPYNEQF

D gene: -
V gene: TRBV2
CDR3 protein: ASRTDASSYEQY

D gene: TRBD2
V gene: TRBV7-8
CDR3 protein: ASSPLTSGRANVGYEQY

D gene: -
V gene: TRBV5-8
CDR3 protein: ASSLILRPDQPQH

D gene: -
V gene: TRBV9
CDR3 protein: ASSVGDGRNQPQH

D gene: -
V gene: TRBV2
CDR3 protein: ASVLDGGYT

D gene: TRBD1
V gene: TRBV19
CDR3 protein: ASSMGQGHQPQH

D gene: -
V gene: TRBV11-2
CDR3 protein: ASSLDHGSQETQY

D gene: -
V gene: TRBV4-1
CDR3 protein: ASSLTGGTDTQY

D gene: TRBD1
V gene: TRBV7-3
CDR3 protein: ASSLGQGETEAF

D gene: TRBD2
V gene: TRBV19
CDR3 protein: ASSIGGRAVLTDTQY

D gene: TRBD1
V gene: TRBV25-1
CDR3 protein: ASSEPGQGGNYGYT

D gene: -
V gene: TRBV7-6
CDR3 protein: ASSLAGPSGSTIY

D gene: TRBD1
V gene: TRBV6-6
CDR3 protein: ASSYPDRGTDTQY

D gene: TRBD2
V gene: TRBV5-1
CDR3 protein: ASSTEYGRKTDTQY

D gene: TRBD1
V gene: TRBV18
CDR3 protein: ASSPPTGVPGTEAF

D gene: -
V gene: TRBV5-1
CDR3 protein: ASSPGERYGEQF

D gene: -
V gene: TRBV20-1
CDR3 protein: SRSGQETQY

D gene: TRBD2
V gene: TRBV19
CDR3 protein: ASSTSGRNNEQF

D gene: -
V gene: TRBV27
CDR3 protein: ASSPRAGNTEAF

D gene: TRBD1
V gene: TRBV5-1
CDR3 protein: ASSSGTGVYEQY

D gene: -
V gene: TRBV19
CDR3 protein: ASSNLGAGAF

D gene: TRBD1
V gene: TRBV27
CDR3 protein: ASSSMGSGTGGAFQETQY

D gene: -
V gene: TRBV5-4
CDR3 protein: ASSLVLGRDTQY

D gene: TRBD2
V gene: TRBV7-2
CDR3 protein: ASSLRGSDTDTQY

D gene: -
V gene: TRBV5-4
CDR3 protein: ASSSPAQPEKLF

D gene: TRBD1
V gene: TRBV10-1
CDR3 protein: ASTGPGGSYEQY

D gene: TRBD1
V gene: TRBV2
CDR3 protein: ASNMGQGSGYT

D gene: -
V gene: TRBV25-1
CDR3 protein: ASSDGAQETQY

D gene: -
V gene: TRBV5-1
CDR3 protein: ASSLSGISNQPQH

D gene: TRBD1
V gene: TRBV18
CDR3 protein: ASSPIRTGGAGVHTEAF